This T cell receptor beta chain was obtained from a study of blood T cell repertoires in COVID-19 (dated by TCRdb to between 2020 and 2021). Concerning the study at large: Samples from collaborators originated in the United States, Italy and Spain and spanned both the acute and convalescent phases of COVID-19. The material from the prospective study consisted of cDNA or gDNA derived from T cells, B-cell-depleted T cells, or PBMCs. Deeply sampled blood TCRbeta repertoires from subjects exposed to, actively infected with, or recovered from COVID-19 were included in the dataset. The repertoires were released in a freely available public database intended as a resource for research on the immune response to SARS-CoV-2. Samples came from the ongoing ImmuneRACE study (first 160 participants) plus 1,254 subjects from 6 global collaborators. Sample metadata almost always included a de-identified subject ID, COVID-19 status, age in years and sex. Where available, HLA class I and class II types were taken from metadata supplied by the sample provider and were not determined by assay-based typing. What the study reported, not specific to this receptor: How much clinical and demographic metadata was included differed by source and by participant, and the metadata was provided uncurated.

As for this clone: The target of this receptor is not known. Per-nucleotide qualities are absent, and no much larger clonotype sits a single base away.

Trimming accounts for 10 bases at V and 2 bases at J, while the number of junction bases matched to no gene is 6. The CDR3 starts with the cysteine, ends with the phenylalanine, and has 13 residues. The entry retains the CDR3 DNA only, 39 bases that are in frame from base 1. Sequences LNHDA (CDR1) and SQIVND (CDR2) are obtained from the germline V gene (reference sequence). Participants in the prospective study were aged about 18 to 90 years, lived in 24 United States geographic areas, and enrolled through a virtual design. In the prospective study, participants were assigned to cohorts based on the clinical history participants reported in a screening survey and a study questionnaire. ImmuneRACE Cohort 3 recovered participants were defined by two consecutive negative NP/OP PCR tests, healthcare professional clearance, or symptom resolution. Each participant in the prospective study had whole blood, serum and a nasopharyngeal or oropharyngeal swab collected by mobile phlebotomists. Prospective study participants could optionally give additional blood draws and questionnaires over an approximately 2-month period. Blood samples from the prospective study were shipped frozen or at room temperature prior to DNA extraction.

TCRbeta CDR3 regions were amplified from genomic DNA using the immunoSEQ Assay, a bias-controlled multiplex PCR. As for the authors' bioinformatics: Nucleated cell counts per sample were estimated from amplification of reference gene primers within the assay. To quantify the absolute abundance of each unique TCRbeta CDR3 rearrangement, sequence reads were collapsed and filtered. For each sample, productive Simpson clonality was calculated by taking the square root of Simpson's diversity index across productive rearrangements. Entries here come from immuneACCESS through TCRdb and include only in-frame sequences with V and J called. Some clones fail to appear in such tables; in the studies checked, an unresolved V gene covers under half of the shortfall, and the cause of the remainder is unknown. V, J and clone size are those of that table, while D and trimming were read from the DNA. The sample data list around 300,000 clones, and 88% of these were observed just once. The top ten constitute less than 3% of the sample.

The sequence is built from TRBV19 and TRBJ2-7; TRBD2 aligns with 9 central bases. The clonotype comes from a woman in her 50s who had recovered from COVID-19. The specimen was PBMCs or T cells enriched from blood (not recorded which). The CDR3 is CATAGGGAYEQYF. The sequenced DNA is TGTGCCACCGCGGGAGGGGGCGCCTACGAGCAGTACTTC.